This TCR beta chain stems from a study of cytomegalovirus exposure and HLA in healthy donors (TCRdb year 2017). As for the study more broadly: According to an earlier analysis of a few hundred of the donors, about 190 million T cells yielded 90 million to 130 million unique TCR beta sequences and about 280 Gb of sequence data. Roughly 300 gigabases of sequencing data and roughly 81 million unique TCR sequences made up an early release that covered around 640 HLA-typed donors. Among the roughly 430 genotyped donors, more than 70% belonged to the genetic ancestry cluster associated with self-reported Caucasian donors. The study was designed to test whether signatures of past pathogen exposure could be identified by cataloging public T cell receptors. The study used immunosequencing to profile the T cell repertoires of more than 650 subjects and linked those repertoires to cytomegalovirus serostatus. A separate validation cohort of approximately 130 different subjects was used in addition to the roughly 670-subject first cohort. To predict cytomegalovirus infection status, the study brought together high-throughput TCR immunosequencing, statistical association of individual TCRs with disease status, and machine learning. To study patterns of TCR occurrence, a later analysis re-analyzed previously published TCR beta repertoires from around 670 donors and added high-resolution HLA genotyping. The later analysis used no new phenotypic data to find candidate immune exposures, relying instead on TCR beta sequences and their occurrence across donors. In an earlier analysis of around 540 of the donors, high-throughput TCR beta sequencing was used to judge whether each TCR beta V gene segment behaved as functional or pseudogenic. Alongside the repertoire data, information on donor age, sex, ethnicity and CMV serostatus was compiled. Genome-wide SNP genotypes for about 65% of the 666 donors were used in a later genetic analysis, which treated that subset as a discovery cohort. All discovery cohort repertoires had been generated using a single sequencing platform. Both class I and class II loci were covered by HLA typing, at four-digit resolution. The number of donors typed differed by locus, with about 629-630 for A, B, C, DRB1 and DQB1, over 500 for DQA1, about 610 for DPA1, and approximately 470 for DPB1. Because of strong linkage in the cohort, a handful of DR-DQ haplotypes were treated as single units for association and clustering. Among some 400 genotyped donors of the cohort, an average of around 220,000 unique TCR beta nucleotide sequences was sequenced per donor, of which about 19% were non-productive.

Libraries came from the immunoSEQ multiplex PCR assay. For the multiplex PCR, a mixture combining 60 forward primers for TCR Vbeta segments and 13 reverse primers for TCR Jbeta segments was used. Amplification of the CDR3 region of rearranged TCR beta genes was performed with a multiplex PCR assay on genomic DNA. The amplified TCR beta libraries were sequenced on the Illumina HiSeq System as 87-base-pair reads. The published analysis was carried out like this. In a later analysis, some 80 million unique TCR beta chains were counted across the roughly 610 repertoires, and approximately 11 million of these chains were shared by at least two donors. A nearest-neighbor algorithm error-corrected the raw reads and collapsed the reads into unique sequences, merging closely related sequences to remove PCR and sequencing errors. CDR3 sequences were aligned to IMGT reference sequences to assign V, D and J gene segments. For a sequence to be retained, a match of at least six nucleotides was required to both a V gene segment and a J gene segment. A rearrangement was called productive if the CDR3 had no stop codons and remained in frame with V and J, and every other rearrangement was called non-productive. Following IMGT convention, CDR3 was defined as the stretch from the second conserved V-encoded cysteine to the conserved J-encoded phenylalanine. In an earlier analysis of around 640 of the donors, sequences lacking an unambiguous match to a single V gene segment were excluded. In an earlier analysis of some 590 of the donors, V segments were called functional above 56.7% productive rearrangements and were called segregating when the between-donor standard deviation exceeded 5%. A statistical classification framework was built to diagnose cytomegalovirus status from the catalog of TCR beta chain sequences. In a later analysis, TCR nucleotide sequences were compared against IMGT/GENE-DB human TR gene sequences so that V and J genes could be assigned. A later analysis assigned CDR3 sequences and most-parsimonious VDJ recombination scenarios with the TCRdist pipeline. In a later analysis, each TCR beta chain was defined by its CDR3 amino acid sequence together with its V-gene family, and reads without a unique V-gene family were excluded. To address suspected cross-contamination and a sequencing artifact, a later analysis removed roughly 640 highly shared, low-generation-probability nucleotide sequences. In a later analysis, a clonal expansion index for each public chain was calculated from normalized within-repertoire ranks of inferred template counts. In a later analysis, generation probabilities were computed using a VDJ recombination model fitted to out-of-frame rearrangements, and the results were checked against IGoR. A later analysis scored TCR-TCR, TCR-HLA and TCR-CMV co-occurrence with hypergeometric tests, applying a repertoire-size bias correction to TCR pairs. To estimate false discovery rates, a later analysis permuted the HLA or CMV assignments 20 times. A later analysis grouped co-occurring TCRs with DBSCAN, adding TCRdist sequence similarity when clustering within HLA-allele-positive subsets. For co-occurrence clustering, repertoires with fewer than 30,000 or more than 120,000 public chains were excluded, along with 5 or 6 repertoires with anomalous nucleotide sharing. Here the immuneACCESS table is served through TCRdb, limited to in-frame sequences with V and J called. Missing clones are a known gap in these copies; in checked studies unresolved V genes cover under half, and the rest lacks a known reason. Clone size and the V and J calls come from that table; the DNA yielded D and trimming. The sample includes more than 95,000 clones, with around 80% observed a single time. The top ten hold approximately 2% of the sample.

V is trimmed back by 5 bases and J by 1 base, and the junction contains 2 bases that no gene match accounts for. The CDR3 covers 15 residues, taking in both the cysteine and the phenylalanine. The DNA shown is the 45-base CDR3, in frame from base 1. CDR1 and CDR2, per the germline V gene, are LGHNT and FRNRAP. This clone appeared a single time. This clone's antigen is unknown. Base qualities are not recorded, but no much larger clone differs from it by a single base. In total, 666 healthy bone marrow donors made up the cohort. At the time of sampling, every cohort member was nominally healthy, though immune exposures that went unrecorded were likely present. The donor was CMV seronegative and was included in the group of a few hundred seronegative cohort members. Every donor gave a peripheral blood sample, and the peripheral blood mononuclear cells from that sample were used for TCR beta sequencing. The Qiagen DNeasy Blood Extraction Kit was used to extract genomic DNA from the blood cell samples.

Points the paper makes about the study in general: Compared with the roughly 670-donor mean, donors in an Asian-associated ancestry cluster had fewer N-insertions in productive TCRs, according to a later genetic analysis. The presence/absence analyses assumed that sequencing depth was roughly uniform across donors, and that assumption may not be true. A total of some 180 TCR beta chains were listed by the study as associated with cytomegalovirus. Most TCR sequences were observed very rarely across donors, whereas some public TCRs were present in many individuals. CMV serostatus was the only immune exposure information available for the cohort. Some IMGT-functional V segments, including TRBV6-2 and TRBV6-3, could not be distinguished by the 87-base-pair reads and were therefore excluded. According to a later analysis, TCR association rates differed among HLA loci, with DRB1 alleles showing the most associated TCRs and HLA-C alleles showing the fewest. V-gene and J-gene trimming of TCR beta chains was associated with a missense DCLRE1C variant in a later genetic analysis, and the association was replicated in an independent cohort. Correlated functional status among segregating V segments might reflect linkage disequilibrium, but an unknown experimental factor could not be ruled out. An earlier analysis of approximately 590 of the donors showed that most TCR beta V segments appeared in productive rearrangements either about 90% or about 30% of the time, which broadly matched IMGT annotations. It was suggested by the authors that the approach could potentially be generalized to other disease states and immunological phenotypes. Because HLA typing was missing for some donors at each locus, association tests included only the typed subset. Only TCR beta chains were sequenced in this cohort, and the absence of alpha or paired-chain data limited detectable features. A later analysis reported that several top co-occurrence clusters appeared linked to parvovirus B19, influenza, CMV and Epstein-Barr virus. Assigning TCR associations to individual alleles was difficult when HLA alleles, especially DR and DQ, strongly co-occurred. A later analysis associated roughly 17,000 TCR beta sequences with specific HLA alleles at a false discovery rate of 0.05. A cluster of highly shared sequence variants was judged likely to be a technical artifact of the sequencing pipeline. Because counts were too low, some 16 rarely observed V segments, including chromosome 9 orphons, were excluded from the earlier analysis of fewer than 650 of the donors. In vitro tests confirmed that a few of the cytomegalovirus-associated TCR beta chains recognize cytomegalovirus antigens. The classifier was reported to diagnose cytomegalovirus status with high specificity and sensitivity in both the original cohort and the validation cohort. A further reported finding was that TCR beta sequences accurately predicted the HLA-A and HLA-B alleles for most subjects in the first cohort. In a later analysis, most CMV-associated TCR beta chains were found to appear HLA-restricted, with HLA associations seemingly driven largely by CMV exposure. In a later analysis, HLA-associated TCR beta chains were found to be more clonally expanded and to have lower generation probabilities than equally common non-associated chains.

The TCR sequence derives from a man aged 25 to 45 in good health and CMV-seronegative. Sequencing used PBMCs. In this chain, TRBV12-5 is recombined with TRBJ2-1, with TRBD2 matching 10 junction bases. The nucleotide sequence is TGTGCTAGTGGTCCAGCGGGAGGGTCCTACAATGAGCAGTTCTTC. It encodes CASGPAGGSYNEQFF.